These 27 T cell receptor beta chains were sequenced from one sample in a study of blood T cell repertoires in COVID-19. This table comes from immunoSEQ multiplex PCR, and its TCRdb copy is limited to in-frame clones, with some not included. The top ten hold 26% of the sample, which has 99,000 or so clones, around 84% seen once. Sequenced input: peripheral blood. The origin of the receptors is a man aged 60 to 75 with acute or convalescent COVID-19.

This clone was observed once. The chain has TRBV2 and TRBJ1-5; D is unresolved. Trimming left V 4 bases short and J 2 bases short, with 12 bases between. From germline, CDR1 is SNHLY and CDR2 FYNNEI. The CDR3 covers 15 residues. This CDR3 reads CASSVRGFGNQPQHF. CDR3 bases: TGTGCCAGCAGTGTGCGAGGGTTCGGCAATCAGCCCCAGCATTTT.

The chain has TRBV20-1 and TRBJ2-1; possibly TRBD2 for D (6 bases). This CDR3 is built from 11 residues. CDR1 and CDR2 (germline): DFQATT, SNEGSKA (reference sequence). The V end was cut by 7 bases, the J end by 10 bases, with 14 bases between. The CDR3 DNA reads TGCAGTGGGGAACTAGCTGGCGAGCAGTTCTTC. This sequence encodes CSGELAGEQFF.

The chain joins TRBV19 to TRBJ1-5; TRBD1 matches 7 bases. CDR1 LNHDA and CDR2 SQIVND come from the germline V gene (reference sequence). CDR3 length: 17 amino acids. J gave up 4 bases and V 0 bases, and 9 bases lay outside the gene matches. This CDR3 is CASSIDPPGTANQPQHF. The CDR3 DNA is TGTGCCAGTAGTATAGATCCTCCGGGGACAGCAAATCAGCCCCAGCATTTT.

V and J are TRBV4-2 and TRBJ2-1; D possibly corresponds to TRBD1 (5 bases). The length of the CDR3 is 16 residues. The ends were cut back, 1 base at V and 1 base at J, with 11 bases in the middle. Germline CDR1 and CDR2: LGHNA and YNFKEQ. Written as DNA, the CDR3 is TGTGCCAGCAGCCAAGCTACAGGCTCTTCCTACAATGAGCAGTTCTTC. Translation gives CASSQATGSSYNEQFF.

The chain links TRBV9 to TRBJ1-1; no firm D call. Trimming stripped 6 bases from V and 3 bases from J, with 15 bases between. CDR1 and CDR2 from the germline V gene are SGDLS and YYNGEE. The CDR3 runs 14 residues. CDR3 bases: TGTGCCAGCACCGACCCAGACGGGTACACTGAAGCTTTCTTT. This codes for CASTDPDGYTEAFF.

The DNA of the CDR3 is TGTGCCAGCAGCTTCCGGGACATTCTCAACAATGAGCAGTTCTTC. This translates into CASSFRDILNNEQFF. This rearrangement joins TRBV5-4 to TRBJ2-1, with D possibly TRBD1 on 6 matching bases. Germline CDR1 is SGHNT and CDR2 is YYREEE (reference sequence). The CDR3 contains 15 residues. V was trimmed by 2 bases and J by 5 bases, leaving 14 bases between them.

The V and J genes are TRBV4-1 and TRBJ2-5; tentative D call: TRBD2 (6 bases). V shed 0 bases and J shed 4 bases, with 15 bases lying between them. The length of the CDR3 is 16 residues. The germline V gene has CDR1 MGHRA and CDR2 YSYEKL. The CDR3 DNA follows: TGCGCCAGCAGCCAAGAGGGAGGAAACGGCGGAGAGACCCAGTACTTC. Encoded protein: CASSQEGGNGGETQYF.

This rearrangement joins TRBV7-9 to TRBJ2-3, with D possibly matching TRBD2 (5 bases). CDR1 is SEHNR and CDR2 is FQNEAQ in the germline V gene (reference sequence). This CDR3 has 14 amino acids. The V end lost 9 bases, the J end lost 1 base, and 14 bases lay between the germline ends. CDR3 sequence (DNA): TGTGCCAGTAAGAGGGCCTGGGGCACAGATACGCAGTATTTT. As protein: CASKRAWGTDTQYF.

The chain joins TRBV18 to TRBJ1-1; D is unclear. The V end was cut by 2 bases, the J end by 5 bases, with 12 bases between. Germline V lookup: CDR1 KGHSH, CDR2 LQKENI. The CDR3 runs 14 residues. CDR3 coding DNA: TGTGCCAGCTCACCAGCGGGGTCGGGGACTGAAGCTTTCTTT. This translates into CASSPAGSGTEAFF.

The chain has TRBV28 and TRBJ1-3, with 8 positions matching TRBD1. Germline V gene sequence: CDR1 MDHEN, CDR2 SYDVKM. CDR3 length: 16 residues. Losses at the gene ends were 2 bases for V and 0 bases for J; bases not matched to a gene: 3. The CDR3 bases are TGTGCCAGCAGTTTACAGGGGGCGGCCTCTGGAAACACCATATATTTT. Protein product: CASSLQGAASGNTIYF.

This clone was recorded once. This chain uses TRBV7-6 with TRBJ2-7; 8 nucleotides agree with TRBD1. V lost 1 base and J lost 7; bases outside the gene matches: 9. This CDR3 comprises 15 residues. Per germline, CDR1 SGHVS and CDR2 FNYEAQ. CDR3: CASSLERQGLGEQYF. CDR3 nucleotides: TGTGCCAGCAGCTTAGAACGACAGGGGTTGGGAGAGCAGTACTTC.

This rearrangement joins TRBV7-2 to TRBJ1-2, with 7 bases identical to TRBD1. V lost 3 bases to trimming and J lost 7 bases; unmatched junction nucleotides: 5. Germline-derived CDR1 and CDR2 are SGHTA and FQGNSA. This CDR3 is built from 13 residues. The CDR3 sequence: CASSFDRAGGYTF. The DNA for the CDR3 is TGTGCCAGCAGCTTTGACAGGGCGGGTGGCTACACCTTC.

The chain's CDR3 is CATSRQNTDTQYF. CDR3 nucleotide sequence: TGTGCCACCTCGCGACAGAACACAGATACGCAGTATTTT. The rearrangement joins TRBV24-1 to TRBJ2-3, with a possible D match to TRBD1 (5 bases). Looked up from germline, CDR1 is KGHDR and CDR2 is SFDVKD. This CDR3 region has 13 residues. V lost 9 bases and J lost 2, with 11 bases in between.

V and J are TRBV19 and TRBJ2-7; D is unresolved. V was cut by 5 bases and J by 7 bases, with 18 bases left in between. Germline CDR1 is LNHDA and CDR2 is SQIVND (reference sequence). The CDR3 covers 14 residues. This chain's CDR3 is CASSRRPTRREQYV. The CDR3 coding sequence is TGTGCCAGTAGTCGGAGACCAACCCGCCGGGAGCAGTACGTC.

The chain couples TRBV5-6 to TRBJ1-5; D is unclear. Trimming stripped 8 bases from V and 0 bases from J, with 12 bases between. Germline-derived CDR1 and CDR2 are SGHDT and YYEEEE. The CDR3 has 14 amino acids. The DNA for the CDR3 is TGTGCCAGGAAAGAGGATTTTAGCAATCAGCCCCAGCATTTT. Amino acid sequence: CARKEDFSNQPQHF.

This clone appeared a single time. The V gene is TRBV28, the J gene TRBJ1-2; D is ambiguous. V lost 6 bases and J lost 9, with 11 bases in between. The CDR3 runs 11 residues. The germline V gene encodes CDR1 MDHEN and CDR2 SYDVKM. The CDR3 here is CASRNQRSYTF. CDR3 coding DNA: TGTGCCAGCAGGAATCAGAGGAGCTACACCTTC.

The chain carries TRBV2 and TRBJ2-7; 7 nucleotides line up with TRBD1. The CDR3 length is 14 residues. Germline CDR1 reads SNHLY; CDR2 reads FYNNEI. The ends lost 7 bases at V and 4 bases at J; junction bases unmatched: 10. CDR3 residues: CASTEDRTSYEQYV. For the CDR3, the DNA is TGTGCCAGCACGGAGGACAGGACTTCTTACGAGCAGTACGTC.

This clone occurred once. DNA of the CDR3: TGTGCCAGTAGTAGATTCGGAGACACAGATACGCAGTATTTT. Its protein product is CASSRFGDTDTQYF. The chain links TRBV19 to TRBJ2-3; D is unresolved. The CDR3 is made up of 14 amino acids. The V end lost 4 bases, the J end lost 2 bases, and 10 bases lay between the germline ends. Per the germline V gene, CDR1 is LNHDA and CDR2 is SQIVND (reference sequence).

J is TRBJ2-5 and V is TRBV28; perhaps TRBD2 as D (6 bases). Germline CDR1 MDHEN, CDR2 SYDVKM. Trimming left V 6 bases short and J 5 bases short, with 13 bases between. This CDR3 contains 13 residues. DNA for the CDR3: TGTGCCAGCAGGGAGGGGCGTCGGGAGACCCAGTACTTC. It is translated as CASREGRRETQYF.

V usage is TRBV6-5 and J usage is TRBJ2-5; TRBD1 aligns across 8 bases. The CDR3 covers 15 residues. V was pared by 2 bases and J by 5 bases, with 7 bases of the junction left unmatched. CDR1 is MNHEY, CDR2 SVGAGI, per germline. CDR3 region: CASSYVRGPWETQYF. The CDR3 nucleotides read TGTGCCAGCAGTTACGTCAGGGGGCCTTGGGAGACCCAGTACTTC.

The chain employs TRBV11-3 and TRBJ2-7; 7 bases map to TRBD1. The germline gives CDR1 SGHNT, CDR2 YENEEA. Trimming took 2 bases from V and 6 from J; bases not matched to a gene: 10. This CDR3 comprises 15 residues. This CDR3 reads CASSLSTGIGSEQYV. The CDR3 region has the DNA TGTGCCAGCAGCTTATCGACAGGGATTGGGTCCGAGCAGTACGTC.

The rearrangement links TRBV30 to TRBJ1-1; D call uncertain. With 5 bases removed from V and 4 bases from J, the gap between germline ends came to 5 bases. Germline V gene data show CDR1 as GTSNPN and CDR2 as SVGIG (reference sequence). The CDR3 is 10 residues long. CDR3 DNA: TGTGCCTGGGCAGGCACTGAAGCTTTCTTT. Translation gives CAWAGTEAFF.

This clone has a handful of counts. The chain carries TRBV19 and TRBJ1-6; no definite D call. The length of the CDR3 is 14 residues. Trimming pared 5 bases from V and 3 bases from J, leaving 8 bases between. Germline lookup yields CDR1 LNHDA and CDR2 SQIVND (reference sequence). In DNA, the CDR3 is TGTGCCAGTAGTGCCGGGGACTATAATTCACCCCTCCACTTT. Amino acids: CASSAGDYNSPLHF.

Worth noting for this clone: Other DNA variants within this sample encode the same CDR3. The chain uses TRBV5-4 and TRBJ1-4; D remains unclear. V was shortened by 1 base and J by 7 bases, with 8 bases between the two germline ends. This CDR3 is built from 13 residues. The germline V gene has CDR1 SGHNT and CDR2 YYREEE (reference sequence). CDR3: CASSLQGAEKLFF. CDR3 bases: TGTGCCAGCAGCTTGCAAGGAGCTGAAAAACTGTTTTTT.

The chain's CDR3 is CASSETSGSLSGETQYF. CDR3 bases: TGTGCCAGTAGTGAGACTAGCGGGAGTCTTTCGGGGGAGACCCAGTACTTC. The chain recombines TRBV19 with TRBJ2-5, with 12 bases aligning to TRBD2. CDR1 is LNHDA, CDR2 SQIVND, per germline (reference sequence). The CDR3 is made up of 17 amino acids. Trimming removed 5 bases from V and 5 bases from J; junction bases left unmatched: 12. The full variable domain, rest sourced from reference TRBV19 and TRBJ2-5, is DGGITQSPKYLFRKEGQNVTLSCEQNLNHDAMYWYRQDPGQGLRLIYYSQIVNDFQKGDIAEGYSVSREKKESFPLTVTSAQKNPTAFYLCASSETSGSLSGETQYFGPGTRLLVL.

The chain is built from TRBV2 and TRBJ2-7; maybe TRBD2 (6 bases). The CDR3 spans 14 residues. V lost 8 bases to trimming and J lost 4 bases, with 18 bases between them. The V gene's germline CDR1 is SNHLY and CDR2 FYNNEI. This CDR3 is CASGAGSLLYEQYV. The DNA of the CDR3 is TGTGCCAGCGGGGCGGGGAGTTTACTTTACGAGCAGTACGTC.

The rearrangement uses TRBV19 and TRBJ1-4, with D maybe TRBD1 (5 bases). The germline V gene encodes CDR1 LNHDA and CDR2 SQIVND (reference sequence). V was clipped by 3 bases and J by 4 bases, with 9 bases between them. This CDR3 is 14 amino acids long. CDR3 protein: CASSMSGGNEKLFF. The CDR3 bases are TGTGCCAGTAGTATGAGCGGGGGTAATGAAAAACTGTTTTTT.